This T cell receptor (beta chain) comes out of a study of Graves' ophthalmopathy and Graves' hyperthyroidism. Ophthalmopathy donors were characterized by moderate-to-severe activity, CAS of at least 3, NOSPECS of at least 4, and duration under 3 months. Other autoimmune disease, uncontrolled infection, pregnancy and lactation led to exclusion. This clonotype was seen many times. As the template, RNA transcripts were used to amplify TCR beta CDR3 regions. An initial RT-PCR round employing HTBI primers preceded a second-round multiplex PCR. TCRdb used MiXCR to reprocess the multiplex PCR reads, holding one entry per CDR3 protein. Of 600,000 to 950,000 distinct CDR3 sequences listed, approximately 40% are singletons. CDR1 WNHNN and CDR2 SYGVQD come from the germline V gene (reference sequence). V lost 8 bases, J lost 4 bases, and 14 bases lay in between. This CDR3 has 13 amino acids.

Sequencing was done on a sample of peripheral blood. The V gene is TRBV10-1, the J gene TRBJ1-1; D may be TRBD1 (5 bases). The clonotype originates from an adult man with Graves' ophthalmopathy. The DNA for the CDR3 is TGCGCCAGCGCTCGGGAAGGGGTCACTGAAGCTTTCTTT. It yields the protein CASAREGVTEAFF.